This TCR beta chain emerged from a study of response to subunit inactivated influenza vaccine. The CDR3 has 13 amino acids. The V end lost 8 bases, the J end lost 2 bases, and 13 bases lay between the germline ends. The germline gives CDR1 MNHEY, CDR2 SMNVEV (reference sequence). TCRdb fed the RT-PCR reads into MiXCR, producing one record per CDR3 protein. Here the sample spans more than 550,000 distinct CDR3 sequences, roughly 10% being singletons. Study-level findings and limits: There was a suggestion from the authors that each seasonal influenza vaccination recruits few new T cells.

Worth noting for this clonotype: Its target is unknown.

This clonotype originated in a man in his fifties who received an inactivated influenza vaccine. The V gene is TRBV27, the J gene TRBJ2-7; a possible D gene is TRBD2 (6 bases). This sample comprised PBMCs from blood, obtained on the day of vaccination. The CDR3 DNA reads as TGTGCCAGCCGGGGGTACGGAACCTACGAGCAGTACTTC. It codes for CASRGYGTYEQYF.